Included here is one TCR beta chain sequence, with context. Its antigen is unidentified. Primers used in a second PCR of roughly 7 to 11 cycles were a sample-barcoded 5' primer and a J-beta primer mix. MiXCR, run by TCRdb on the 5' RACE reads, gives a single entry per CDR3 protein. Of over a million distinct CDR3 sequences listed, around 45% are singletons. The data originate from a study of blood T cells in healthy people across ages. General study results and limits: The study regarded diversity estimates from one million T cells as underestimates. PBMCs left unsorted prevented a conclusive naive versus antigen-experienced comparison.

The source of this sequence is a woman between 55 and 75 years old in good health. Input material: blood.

CDR3 coding DNA: TGTGCCAGTAGTACGTCGTCTGGACAGGGCATCTATGGCTACACCTTC. As protein: CASSTSSGQGIYGYTF. The chain links TRBV19 to TRBJ1-2; 8 nucleotides match TRBD1. The J segment lost 4 bases and the V segment lost 4 bases, leaving 11 bases of the junction unmatched. This CDR3 region has 16 residues. Germline CDR1 LNHDA, CDR2 SQIVND (reference sequence).